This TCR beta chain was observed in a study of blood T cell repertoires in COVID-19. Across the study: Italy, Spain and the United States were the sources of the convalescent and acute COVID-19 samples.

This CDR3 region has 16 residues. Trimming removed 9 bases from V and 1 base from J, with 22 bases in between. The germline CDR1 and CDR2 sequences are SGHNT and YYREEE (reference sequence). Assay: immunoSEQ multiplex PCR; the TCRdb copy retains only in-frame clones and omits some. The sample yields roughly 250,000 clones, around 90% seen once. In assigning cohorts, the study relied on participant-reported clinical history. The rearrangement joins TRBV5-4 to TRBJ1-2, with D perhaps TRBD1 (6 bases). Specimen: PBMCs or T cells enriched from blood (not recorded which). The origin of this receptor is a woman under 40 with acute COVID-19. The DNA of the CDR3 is TGTGCCACCACCCGGGACAACGAGAAACATAACTATGGCTACACCTTC. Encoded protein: CATTRDNEKHNYGYTF. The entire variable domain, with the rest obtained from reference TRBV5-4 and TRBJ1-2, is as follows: ETGVTQSPTHLIKTRGQQVTLRCSSQSGHNTVSWYQQALGQGPQFIFQYYREEENGRGNFPPRFSGLQFPNYSSELNVNALELDDSALYLCATTRDNEKHNYGYTFGSGTRLTVV.